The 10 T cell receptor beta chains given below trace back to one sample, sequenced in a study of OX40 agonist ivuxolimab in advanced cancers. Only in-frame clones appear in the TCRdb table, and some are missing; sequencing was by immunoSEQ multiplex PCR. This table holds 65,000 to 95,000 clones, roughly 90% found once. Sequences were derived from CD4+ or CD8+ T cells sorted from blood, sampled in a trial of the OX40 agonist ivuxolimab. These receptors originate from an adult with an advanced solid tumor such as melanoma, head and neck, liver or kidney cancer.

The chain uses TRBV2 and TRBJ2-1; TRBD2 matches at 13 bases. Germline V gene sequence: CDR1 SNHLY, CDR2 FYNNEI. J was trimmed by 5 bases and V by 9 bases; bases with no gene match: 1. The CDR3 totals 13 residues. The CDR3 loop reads CASGLAGDNEQFF. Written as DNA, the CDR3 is TGTGCCAGTGGACTAGCGGGGGACAATGAGCAGTTCTTC.

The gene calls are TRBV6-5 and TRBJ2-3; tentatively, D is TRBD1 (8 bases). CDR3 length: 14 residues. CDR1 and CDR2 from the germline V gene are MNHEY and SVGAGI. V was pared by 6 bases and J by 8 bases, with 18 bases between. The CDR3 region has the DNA TGTGCCAGCAGATCGACAGGGGAGGGGATTACGCAGTATTTT. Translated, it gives CASRSTGEGITQYF.

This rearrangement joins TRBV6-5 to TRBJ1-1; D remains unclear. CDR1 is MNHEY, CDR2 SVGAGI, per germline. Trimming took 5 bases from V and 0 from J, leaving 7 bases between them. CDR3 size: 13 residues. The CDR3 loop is CASSEALNTEAFF. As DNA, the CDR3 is TGTGCCAGCAGTGAGGCGTTGAACACTGAAGCTTTCTTT.

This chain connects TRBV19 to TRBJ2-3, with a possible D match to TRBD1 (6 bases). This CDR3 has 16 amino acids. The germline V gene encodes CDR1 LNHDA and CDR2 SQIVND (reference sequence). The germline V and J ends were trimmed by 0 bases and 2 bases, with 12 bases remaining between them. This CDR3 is CASSIETGQVTDTQYF. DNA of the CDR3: TGTGCCAGTAGTATAGAGACAGGACAAGTCACAGATACGCAGTATTTT. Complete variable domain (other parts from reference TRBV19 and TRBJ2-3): DGGITQSPKYLFRKEGQNVTLSCEQNLNHDAMYWYRQDPGQGLRLIYYSQIVNDFQKGDIAEGYSVSREKKESFPLTVTSAQKNPTAFYLCASSIETGQVTDTQYFGPGTRLTVL.

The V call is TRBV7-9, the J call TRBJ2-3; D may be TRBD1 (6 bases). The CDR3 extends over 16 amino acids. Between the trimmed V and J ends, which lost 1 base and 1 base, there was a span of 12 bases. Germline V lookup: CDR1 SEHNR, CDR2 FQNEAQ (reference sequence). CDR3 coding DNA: TGTGCCAGCAGCTTAGATGGGGGCTTGGGCACAGATACGCAGTATTTT. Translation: CASSLDGGLGTDTQYF.

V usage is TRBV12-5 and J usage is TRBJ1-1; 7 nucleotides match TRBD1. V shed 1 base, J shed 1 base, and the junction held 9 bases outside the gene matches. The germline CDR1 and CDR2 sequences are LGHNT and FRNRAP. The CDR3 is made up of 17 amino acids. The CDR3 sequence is CASGLGQGLLGNTEAFF. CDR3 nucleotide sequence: TGTGCTAGTGGTTTGGGACAGGGCCTTCTGGGGAACACTGAAGCTTTCTTT.

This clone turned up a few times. The CDR3 bases are TGTGCCAGCAGCTTGGAACCCAGATCGGAAGCTTTCTTT. Encoded protein: CASSLEPRSEAFF. The chain couples TRBV5-4 to TRBJ1-1; D not certain. V gave up 0 bases and J gave up 8 bases, with 11 bases separating them. The CDR3 is 13 residues long. Germline V gives CDR1 SGHNT, CDR2 YYREEE (reference sequence).

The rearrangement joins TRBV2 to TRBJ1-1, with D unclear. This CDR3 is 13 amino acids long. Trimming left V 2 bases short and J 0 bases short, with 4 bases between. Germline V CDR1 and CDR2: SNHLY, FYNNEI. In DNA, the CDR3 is TGTGCCAGCAGTGAATCAGTGAACACTGAAGCTTTCTTT. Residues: CASSESVNTEAFF.

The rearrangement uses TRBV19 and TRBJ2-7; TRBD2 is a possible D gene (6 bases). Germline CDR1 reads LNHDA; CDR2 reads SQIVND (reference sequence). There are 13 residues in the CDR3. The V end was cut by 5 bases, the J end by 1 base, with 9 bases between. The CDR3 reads CASSLRGSYEQYF. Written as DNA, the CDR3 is TGTGCCAGTAGTCTCCGGGGGTCCTACGAGCAGTACTTC.

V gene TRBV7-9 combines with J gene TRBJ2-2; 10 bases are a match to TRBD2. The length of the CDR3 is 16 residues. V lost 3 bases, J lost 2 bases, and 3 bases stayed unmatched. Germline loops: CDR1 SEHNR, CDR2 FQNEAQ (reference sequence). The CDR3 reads CASSLLAGVNTGELFF. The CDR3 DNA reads TGTGCCAGCAGCTTGCTAGCGGGAGTAAACACCGGGGAGCTGTTTTTT.